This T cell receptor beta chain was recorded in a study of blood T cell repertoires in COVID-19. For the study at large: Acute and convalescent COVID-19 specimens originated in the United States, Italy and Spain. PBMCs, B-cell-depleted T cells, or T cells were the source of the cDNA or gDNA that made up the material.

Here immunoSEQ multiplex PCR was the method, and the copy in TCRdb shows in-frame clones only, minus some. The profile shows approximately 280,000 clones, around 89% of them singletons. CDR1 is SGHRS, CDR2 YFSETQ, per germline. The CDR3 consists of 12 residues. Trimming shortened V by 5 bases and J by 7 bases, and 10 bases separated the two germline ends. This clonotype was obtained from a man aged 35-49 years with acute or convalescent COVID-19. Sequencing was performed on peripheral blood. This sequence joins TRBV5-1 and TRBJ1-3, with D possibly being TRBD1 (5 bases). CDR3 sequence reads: CASSPPGNTIYF. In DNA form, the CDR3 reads TGCGCCAGCAGTCCACCAGGGAACACCATATATTTT.